The 4 T cell receptor beta chains given below trace back to one sample, sequenced in a study of chemoradiotherapy in HPV16-positive cancers. Here immunoSEQ multiplex PCR was the method, and the copy in TCRdb shows in-frame clones only, minus some. This table has about 500 clones, 80% to 90% appearing once. The sample was tumor tissue, taken from a patient who underwent chemoradiotherapy. These receptors were collected from a human donor with HPV-associated anogenital cancer.

V usage is TRBV6-1 and J usage is TRBJ2-7, with D possibly being TRBD1 (6 bases). CDR1 is MNHNS, CDR2 SASEGT, per germline. The CDR3 is 15 amino acids. V gave up 5 bases and J gave up 1 base, with 15 bases separating them. In DNA, the CDR3 is TGTGCCAGCAGTAGGACCTCAGGGGCGTCCTACGAGCAGTACGTC. It yields the protein CASSRTSGASYEQYV.

The rearrangement joins TRBV30 to TRBJ2-3, with 11 bases identical to TRBD2. The CDR3 covers 12 residues. Trimming at V came to 0 bases and at J to 10 bases, leaving 0 bases not matched to a gene. CDR1 is GTSNPN, CDR2 SVGIG, per germline (reference sequence). The CDR3 spells CAWSVLAGAQYF. CDR3 DNA sequence: TGTGCCTGGAGTGTACTAGCGGGGGCGCAGTATTTT.

This clone was seen only a few times. The CDR3 here is CASSLRRSSDTQYF. The CDR3 nucleotides are TGTGCCAGCAGCTTGAGGCGGAGCTCAGATACGCAGTATTTT. V is TRBV7-2 and J is TRBJ2-3; D remains unclear. The CDR3 sequence is 14 residues long. The V and J ends lost 3 bases and 4 bases respectively, with 11 bases between them. Per the germline V gene, CDR1 is SGHTA and CDR2 is FQGNSA. Together with reference TRBV7-2 and TRBJ2-3, the CDR3 gives the full variable domain: GAGVSQSPSNKVTEKGKDVELRCDPISGHTALYWYRQSLGQGLEFLIYFQGNSAPDKSGLPSDRFSAERTGGSVSTLTIQRTQQEDSAVYLCASSLRRSSDTQYFGPGTRLTVL.

The V and J genes are TRBV6-1 and TRBJ1-1, with unresolved D. The germline V gene has CDR1 MNHNS and CDR2 SASEGT. This CDR3 region has 14 residues. The V and J ends lost 1 base and 4 bases respectively, with 10 bases between them. The CDR3 nucleotides read TGTGCCAGCAGTGAAGGAGGCACCGGCACTGAAGCTTTCTTT. Its protein is CASSEGGTGTEAFF.